Given below is one T cell receptor (beta chain) in context. The antigen is unknown. This entry comes from a study of shared clonotypes between healthy human individuals. Profiled with immunoSEQ multiplex PCR; TCRdb holds only in-frame clones, not every one. The repertoire holds about 1.1 million clones, around three quarters seen once, with about 0.52% in the top ten. The study's findings and limits: Rarefaction analysis demonstrated incomplete sorted-subset sequencing notwithstanding large depth.

Deletions cut 4 bases from V and 0 bases from J, with 9 bases between. Per germline, CDR1 KGHSH and CDR2 LQKENI. The CDR3 is 14 amino acids. This receptor was taken from a man between 18 and 35 years old in good health. Some clones in this sample may be carry-over from other donors' samples. Material for sequencing was memory CD4+ T cells from PBMCs. Subset defined: CD45RA-negative fraction. The chain links TRBV18 to TRBJ1-1, with unresolved D. The DNA for the CDR3 is TGTGCCAGCTCACTCGGCGGTATGAACACTGAAGCTTTCTTT. Residues: CASSLGGMNTEAFF.